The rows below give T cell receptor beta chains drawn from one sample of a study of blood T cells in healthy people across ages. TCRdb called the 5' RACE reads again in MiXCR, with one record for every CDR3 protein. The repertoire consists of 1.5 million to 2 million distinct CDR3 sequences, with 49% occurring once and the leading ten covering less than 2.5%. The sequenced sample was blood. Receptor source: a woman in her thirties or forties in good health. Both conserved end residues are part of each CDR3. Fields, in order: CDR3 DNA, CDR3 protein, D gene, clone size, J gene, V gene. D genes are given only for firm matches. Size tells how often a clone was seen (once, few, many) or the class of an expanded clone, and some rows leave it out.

TGTGCCAGCAGCGATGGCCCTTGGGGACTGGATCGCTACGAGCAGTACTTC | CASSDGPWGLDRYEQYF | NA | few | TRBJ2-7 | TRBV6-2/TRBV6-3
TGTGCCAGCAGCTTTGTTCGGACAGGGGAAAACATTCAGTACTTC | CASSFVRTGENIQYF | TRBD1 | NA | TRBJ2-4 | TRBV7-9
TGTGCCAGCAGCCCCCAGGGGGGCCTCCAAGAGACCCAGTACTTC | CASSPQGGLQETQYF | NA | NA | TRBJ2-5 | TRBV7-9
TGTGTCAGCAGCGTAGACATGGGCGAATTGGTCCATGGCTACACCTTC | CVSSVDMGELVHGYTF | NA | NA | TRBJ1-2 | TRBV9
TGTGCCAGCAGTTACAGGCCCAGGCAAACCAAAGAGACCCAGTACTTC | CASSYRPRQTKETQYF | NA | NA | TRBJ2-5 | TRBV6-2/TRBV6-3
TGCAGTGCTAGCGGGACAGGGGAGGGCATTCAGTACTTC | CSASGTGEGIQYF | TRBD1 | once | TRBJ2-4 | TRBV20-1
TGTGCCAGCAGTTTAGTTCACGGCAGGCACATTCAGTACTTC | CASSLVHGRHIQYF | NA | NA | TRBJ2-4 | TRBV28
TGCAGTGCTAGAGAGCAGGGGGATCAGCCCCAGCATTTT | CSAREQGDQPQHF | TRBD1 | NA | TRBJ1-5 | TRBV20-1
TGTGCCACCAGTGATTTGCATGACCGCGGGAGGGAGACCCAGTACTTC | CATSDLHDRGRETQYF | TRBD2 | once | TRBJ2-5 | TRBV24-1
TGTGCCAGCAGCCTGACGACAGGGGGGAAGGGGACCCAGTACTTC | CASSLTTGGKGTQYF | TRBD1 | NA | TRBJ2-5 | TRBV27
TGTGCCAGCAGTTACTCGAATAGAGTAGCCAAAAACATTCAGTACTTC | CASSYSNRVAKNIQYF | NA | NA | TRBJ2-4 | TRBV6-5
TGCAGTGCTAGTGCGGGACCATCTTACGAGCAGTACTTC | CSASAGPSYEQYF | NA | NA | TRBJ2-7 | TRBV20-1
TGTGCCAGCAGTGTGGGACGGACAAAAGCTTTCTTT | CASSVGRTKAFF | NA | NA | TRBJ1-1 | TRBV6-2/TRBV6-3
TGTGCCAGCAAGAGACAGGGAGTCCTCGAGCAGTACTTC | CASKRQGVLEQYF | TRBD1 | few | TRBJ2-7 | TRBV25-1
TGTGCCAGCAGCCTCTACAGTCTCGCTCCCAATGGCTACACCTTC | CASSLYSLAPNGYTF | NA | NA | TRBJ1-2 | TRBV11-2
TGTGCCAGCAGTGAATATTGGGGGGGAGTTGGCACAGATACGCAGTATTTT | CASSEYWGGVGTDTQYF | TRBD2 | few | TRBJ2-3 | TRBV25-1
TGTGCCAGCAGCTTAGGGACAGGGGGTTATTACAATGAGCAGTTCTTC | CASSLGTGGYYNEQFF | TRBD1 | few | TRBJ2-1 | TRBV7-8
TGTGCCAGCAGCCAGGGCGACAGGGGCGAGGGGAATGAGCAGTTCTTC | CASSQGDRGEGNEQFF | TRBD1 | NA | TRBJ2-1 | TRBV4-2
TGCGCCAGCAGCTATGCGGGGAAACTGTTTTTT | CASSYAGKLFF | NA | few | TRBJ1-4 | TRBV5-1
TGCAGTGCCCCACCGCTGGGGCCCCAAAACATTCAGTACTTC | CSAPPLGPQNIQYF | NA | few | TRBJ2-4 | TRBV20-1
TGTGCCAGCATGCAGGGGCAGTATGGCTACACCTTC | CASMQGQYGYTF | NA | few | TRBJ1-2 | TRBV25-1
TGTGCCAGCAGGCAACAGGGAAGGGAGCAGTACTTC | CASRQQGREQYF | NA | once | TRBJ2-7 | TRBV27
TGCGCCAGCAGCACAGGGCATTCACCCCTCCACTTT | CASSTGHSPLHF | NA | NA | TRBJ1-6 | TRBV5-1
TGTGCCAGCAGCCCGGACAGGGACTATAAAAACATTCAGTACTTC | CASSPDRDYKNIQYF | NA | NA | TRBJ2-4 | TRBV2
TGTGCCAGCAGTCAAAGGCCGTCGGGTTATAATTCACCCCTCCACTTT | CASSQRPSGYNSPLHF | NA | NA | TRBJ1-6 | TRBV27
TGTGCCAGCAGCATTCAACCCGCTACGCAGTATTTT | CASSIQPATQYF | NA | NA | TRBJ2-3 | TRBV28
TGTGCCAGCAGCTCCCTAGCGAGGGTGTCGGGGGCCCAGTACTTC | CASSSLARVSGAQYF | NA | few | TRBJ2-5 | TRBV7-2